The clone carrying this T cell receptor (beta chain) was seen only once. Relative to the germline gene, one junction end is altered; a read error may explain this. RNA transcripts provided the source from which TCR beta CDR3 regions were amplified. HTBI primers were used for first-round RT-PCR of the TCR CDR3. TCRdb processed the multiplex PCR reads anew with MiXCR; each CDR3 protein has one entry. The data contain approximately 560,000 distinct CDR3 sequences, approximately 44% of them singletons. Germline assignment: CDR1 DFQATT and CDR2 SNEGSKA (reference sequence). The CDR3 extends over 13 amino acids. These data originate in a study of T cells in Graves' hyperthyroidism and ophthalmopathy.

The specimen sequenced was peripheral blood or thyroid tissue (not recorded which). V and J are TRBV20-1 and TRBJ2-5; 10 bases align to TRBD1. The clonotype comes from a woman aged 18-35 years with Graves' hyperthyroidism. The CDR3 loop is CSATRQGAENQYF. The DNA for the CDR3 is TGCAGTGCTACGAGACAGGGGGCAGAGAACCAGTACTTC.